This T cell receptor (beta chain) is drawn from a study of CD8+ T cells in alopecia areata. The treatment: oral pan-JAK inhibitor, 5-10 mg twice daily. Following extraction, RNA underwent reverse transcription to cDNA, which served as the sequencing template. Sequencing used immunoSEQ multiplex PCR; TCRdb keeps in-frame clones, though not all of them. The sample has approximately 200,000 clones; roughly 50% are singletons. This clone was seen more than once but under ten times. The CDR3 runs 15 residues. Trimming left V 2 bases short and J 0 bases short, with 8 bases between. CDR1 is SGHDT and CDR2 is YYEEEE in the germline V gene.

The sample consisted of CD4+ T cells sorted from blood, taken at week 24, from a patient treated with tofacitinib. The source is a human donor with alopecia areata. This chain links TRBV5-6 with TRBJ1-4, with D possibly matching TRBD1 (5 bases). DNA for the CDR3: TGTGCCAGCAGCTTTACACAGGCAACTAATGAAAAACTGTTTTTT. Residues: CASSFTQATNEKLFF.